Below, 27 T cell receptor beta chains from the same sample are listed, as sequenced in a study of blood T cell repertoires in COVID-19. TCRdb's copy holds only in-frame clones and misses some; the assay was immunoSEQ multiplex PCR. The table includes 46,000 or so clones, under 95% detected once. Source material: peripheral blood. Every receptor here comes from a man between 65 and 79 years old with active COVID-19.

The J gene is TRBJ2-5, the V gene TRBV15; 12 positions agree with TRBD2. Germline V gene data show CDR1 as LNHNV and CDR2 as YYDKDF (reference sequence). The CDR3 runs to 19 residues. Trimming took 1 base from V and 5 from J; bases not matched to a gene: 14. CDR3 protein: CATSRGLLGLAGGPETQYF. CDR3 in DNA: TGTGCCACCAGCAGAGGCTTGCTGGGGCTAGCGGGGGGGCCGGAGACCCAGTACTTC.

V and J are TRBV5-1 and TRBJ2-7, with D possibly TRBD2 on 7 matching bases. This CDR3 comprises 14 residues. CDR1 is SGHRS, CDR2 YFSETQ, per germline. Trimming left V 5 bases short and J 3 bases short, with 15 bases between. The DNA for the CDR3 is TGCGCCAGCAGTAGGGGGGAGGGGTTCTACGAGCAGTACTTC. It translates to CASSRGEGFYEQYF.

V and J are TRBV2 and TRBJ1-6; no definite D call. V lost 8 bases, J lost 0 bases, and 11 bases lay in between. From germline, CDR1 is SNHLY and CDR2 FYNNEI. The CDR3 contains 15 residues. The CDR3 DNA reads as TGTGCCAGCCGCATAGAAGTCTCCTATAATTCACCCCTCCACTTT. Translation gives CASRIEVSYNSPLHF.

V gene TRBV28 combines with J gene TRBJ2-5, with TRBD2 matching over 10 bases. The CDR3 sequence is 16 residues long. The junction had 6 bases not matched to a gene; V was cut back by 3 bases and J by 2 bases. The germline CDR1 and CDR2 sequences are MDHEN and SYDVKM. CDR3 in amino acids: CASSLGLAGEQETQYF. The CDR3 nucleotides are TGTGCCAGCAGTTTGGGGCTAGCGGGAGAACAAGAGACCCAGTACTTC.

This chain links TRBV4-3 with TRBJ2-1; TRBD1 is a possible D gene (5 bases). This CDR3 comprises 13 residues. V lost 0 bases, J lost 9 bases, and 9 bases lay in between. Germline CDR1 reads LGHNA; CDR2 reads YSLEER. CDR3 DNA: TGCGCCAGCAGCCAAGAAACAGGCATTGAGCAGTTCTTC. It yields the protein CASSQETGIEQFF.

CDR3 in amino acids: CASSPSRYSGNTIYF. The CDR3 DNA sequence: TGTGCCAGCAGCCCCTCACGCTACTCTGGAAACACCATATATTTT. This chain uses TRBV7-2 with TRBJ1-3; unclear D gene. Per germline, CDR1 SGHTA and CDR2 FQGNSA. This CDR3 has 15 amino acids. V was trimmed by 5 bases and J by 0 bases, leaving 11 bases between them. Combining the CDR3 with reference TRBV7-2 and TRBJ1-3 gives the whole variable domain GAGVSQSPSNKVTEKGKDVELRCDPISGHTALYWYRQSLGQGLEFLIYFQGNSAPDKSGLPSDRFSAERTGGSVSTLTIQRTQQEDSAVYLCASSPSRYSGNTIYFGEGSWLTVV.

The genes are TRBV7-9 and TRBJ2-1; D not certain. The germline V gene has CDR1 SEHNR and CDR2 FQNEAQ (reference sequence). Trimming stripped 4 bases from V and 8 bases from J, with 12 bases between. The CDR3 is 13 amino acids. CDR3 in DNA: TGTGCCAGCAGCTCCCACCCCACGGATGAGCAGTTCTTC. The encoded protein is CASSSHPTDEQFF.

A few counts support this clone. V gene TRBV7-8 combines with J gene TRBJ1-5; D is possibly TRBD1 (6 bases). Trimming left V 5 bases short and J 9 bases short, with 20 bases between. The CDR3 has 15 amino acids. CDR1 is SGHVS, CDR2 FQNEAQ, per germline. The CDR3 DNA sequence: TGTGCCAGCAGCCATACGGGACAAAGACCCATGCCCCAGCATTTT. Translating it yields CASSHTGQRPMPQHF.

This chain joins TRBV7-9 and TRBJ2-5; TRBD1 matches at 8 bases. Germline loops: CDR1 SEHNR, CDR2 FQNEAQ (reference sequence). The CDR3 is made up of 16 amino acids. With 4 bases clipped from V and 2 bases from J, the junction kept 9 bases outside the gene matches. The CDR3 DNA sequence: TGTGCCAGCAGCTCTCACCAGGGGGCCGTTCAAGAGACCCAGTACTTC. Translation: CASSSHQGAVQETQYF.

V is TRBV2 and J is TRBJ2-4; 7 nucleotides match TRBD2. Germline V lookup: CDR1 SNHLY, CDR2 FYNNEI. This CDR3 region has 17 residues. Trimming at V came to 5 bases and at J to 2 bases, leaving 12 bases not matched to a gene. The DNA of the CDR3 is TGTGCCAGCAGTCTCTTAGGCGGGAGTGGTTCCAAAAACATTCAGTACTTC. The encoded protein is CASSLLGGSGSKNIQYF. Full variable domain (rest looked up from reference TRBV2 and TRBJ2-4): EPEVTQTPSHQVTQMGQEVILRCVPISNHLYFYWYRQILGQKVEFLVSFYNNEISEKSEIFDDQFSVERPDGSNFTLKIRSTKLEDSAMYFCASSLLGGSGSKNIQYFGAGTRLSVL.

This chain links TRBV7-7 with TRBJ2-1, with D unresolved. Germline V gene lookup returns CDR1 SSHAT and CDR2 FNYEAQ (reference sequence). The CDR3 runs 13 residues. V dropped 5 bases and J dropped 9 bases, with 14 bases sitting between them. CDR3 sequence (DNA): TGTGCCAGCAGCCAAACCCACACGGGTGAGCAGTTCTTC. It translates to CASSQTHTGEQFF. Looking up the rest from reference TRBV7-7 and TRBJ2-1 gives the full variable domain: GAGVSQSPRYKVTKRGQDVTLRCDPISSHATLYWYQQALGQGPEFLTYFNYEAQPDKSGLPSDRFSAERPEGSISTLTIQRTEQRDSAMYRCASSQTHTGEQFFGPGTRLTVL.

The V call is TRBV4-1, the J call TRBJ1-2; TRBD1 aligns across 7 bases. J lost 7 bases, V lost 4 bases, and 12 bases had no gene match. This CDR3 comprises 15 residues. Germline V gene data show CDR1 as MGHRA and CDR2 as YSYEKL. The CDR3 reads CASSRWDSLPIGYTF. The CDR3 DNA is TGCGCCAGCAGCCGATGGGACAGCTTACCAATTGGCTACACCTTC.

The sample holds one count of this clone. The V gene is TRBV11-1, the J gene TRBJ2-2; D ambiguous. Germline V gives CDR1 SGHAT, CDR2 FQDESV (reference sequence). V was clipped by 4 bases and J by 7 bases, with 7 bases between them. The length of the CDR3 is 12 residues. CDR3 amino acids: CASSSYGGELFF. Here the CDR3 DNA reads TGTGCCAGCAGCTCCTACGGCGGGGAGCTGTTTTTT. The variable domain in full, with the rest retrieved from reference TRBV11-1 and TRBJ2-2, is EAEVAQSPRYKITEKSQAVAFWCDPISGHATLYWYRQILGQGPELLVQFQDESVVDDSQLPKDRFSAERLKGVDSTLKIQPAELGDSAMYLCASSSYGGELFFGEGSRLTVL.

This chain joins TRBV3-1 (or the pseudogene TRBV3-2) and TRBJ2-1; unclear D gene. CDR1 is LGHDT and CDR2 is YNNKEL in the germline V gene (reference sequence). The CDR3 is 12 residues long. With 2 bases removed from V and 6 bases from J, the gap between germline ends came to 5 bases. CDR3 sequence (DNA): TGTGCCAGCAGCCAATTATTCAATGAGCAGTTCTTC. This codes for CASSQLFNEQFF.

This chain uses TRBV7-8 with TRBJ2-1, with 9 positions matching TRBD1. The ends lost 5 bases at V and 8 bases at J; junction bases unmatched: 10. CDR1 and CDR2 from the germline V gene are SGHVS and FQNEAQ. This CDR3 spans 15 amino acids. CDR3 in amino acids: CASSTTGGAIDEQFF. The CDR3 DNA reads TGTGCCAGCAGCACTACAGGGGGCGCGATCGATGAGCAGTTCTTC.

The J gene is TRBJ2-2, the V gene TRBV19; the match to TRBD2 covers 12 bases. Germline V lookup: CDR1 LNHDA, CDR2 SQIVND (reference sequence). The CDR3 sequence is 16 residues long. CDR3: CVNRASGRAEDGELFF. The DNA for the CDR3 is TGTGTGAACAGGGCTAGCGGGAGGGCCGAGGACGGGGAGCTGTTTTTT.

The table lists this clone with a count of one. V usage is TRBV10-3 and J usage is TRBJ2-5; 12 bases match TRBD2. Germline V gene lookup returns CDR1 ENHRY and CDR2 SYGVKD. Germline trimming cut 8 bases from V and 4 bases from J; bases unmatched to any gene: 5. This CDR3 is 14 amino acids long. CDR3: CAIARTSGIETQYF. The CDR3 bases are TGTGCCATCGCCCGGACTAGCGGGATAGAGACCCAGTACTTC.

The rearrangement uses TRBV5-1 and TRBJ1-1; TRBD1 might be the D (5 bases). Germline V gives CDR1 SGHRS, CDR2 YFSETQ. The CDR3 has 14 amino acids. V lost 0 bases and J 6 bases, leaving 12 bases between the germline ends. The CDR3: CASSLAGTRAEAFF. CDR3 sequence (DNA): TGCGCCAGCAGCTTGGCCGGGACTCGGGCTGAAGCTTTCTTT.

J is TRBJ2-1 and V is TRBV19; 8 bases are shared with TRBD1. The CDR3 is made up of 14 amino acids. Germline V lookup: CDR1 LNHDA, CDR2 SQIVND (reference sequence). The V gene end was trimmed by 5 bases and the J gene end by 4 bases; junction bases not matched to a gene: 4. This CDR3 is CASSVTGEYNEQFF. The DNA for the CDR3 is TGTGCCAGTAGTGTGACAGGGGAATACAATGAGCAGTTCTTC.

V usage is TRBV4-3 and J usage is TRBJ2-3, with 15 bases identical to TRBD2. CDR1 is LGHNA and CDR2 is YSLEER in the germline V gene. The CDR3 has 18 residues. V lost 4 bases and J lost 4; bases outside the gene matches: 9. The CDR3 here is CASSRGGGLAGGSDTQYF. The CDR3 bases are TGCGCCAGCAGCCGGGGAGGGGGACTAGCGGGAGGATCAGATACGCAGTATTTT.

The CDR3 DNA sequence: TGCAGCGTTGAAGGCTTAGCGGGGGGCAAGCAAAACTACAATGAGCAGTTCTTC. It specifies CSVEGLAGGKQNYNEQFF. V is TRBV29-1 and J is TRBJ2-1; 10 bases line up with TRBD2. This CDR3 has 18 residues. J was trimmed by 3 bases and V by 1 base; bases with no gene match: 12. CDR1 and CDR2 (germline): SQVTM, ANQGSEA.

The rearrangement links TRBV11-2 to TRBJ2-3, with 8 bases matching TRBD1. The V and J ends lost 4 bases and 0 bases, in that order; junction bases with no gene match: 3. The CDR3 is 15 amino acids. The germline V gene has CDR1 SGHAT and CDR2 FQNNGV. CDR3 sequence (DNA): TGTGCCAGCAGCTCCCGGACAGGGAGCACAGATACGCAGTATTTT. This encodes CASSSRTGSTDTQYF.

The chain has TRBV18 and TRBJ2-3, with D unresolved. The CDR3 is 16 amino acids. The V gene's germline CDR1 is KGHSH and CDR2 LQKENI. The V and J ends lost 3 bases and 0 bases respectively, with 13 bases between them. This CDR3 reads CASSPLTFHSTDTQYF. In DNA form, the CDR3 reads TGTGCCAGCTCACCTCTAACCTTCCATAGCACAGATACGCAGTATTTT.

The chain employs TRBV5-1 and TRBJ2-7, with D perhaps matching TRBD2 (5 bases). Germline CDR1 and CDR2: SGHRS and YFSETQ. The CDR3 has 17 amino acids. Trimming cost V 4 bases and J 2 bases, with 22 bases left between them. CDR3 in amino acids: CASSAKRAVQSTYEQYF. The CDR3 coding sequence is TGCGCCAGCAGCGCCAAACGAGCGGTTCAGTCGACCTACGAGCAGTACTTC.

This chain joins TRBV28 and TRBJ2-1; 10 positions agree with TRBD2. This CDR3 spans 12 amino acids. The germline CDR1 and CDR2 sequences are MDHEN and SYDVKM. CDR3 residues: CGSGRGYNEQFF. The CDR3 nucleotides read TGTGGGAGCGGGAGGGGCTACAATGAGCAGTTCTTC.

J is TRBJ1-5 and V is TRBV2, with TRBD1 matching over 7 bases. The germline CDR1 and CDR2 sequences are SNHLY and FYNNEI. The V segment lost 6 bases and the J segment 3 bases; nucleotides outside the gene matches: 5. The CDR3 length is 14 residues. CDR3 protein: CASRAGTVNQPQHF. DNA of the CDR3: TGTGCCAGCAGAGCAGGGACAGTCAATCAGCCCCAGCATTTT.

The rearrangement joins TRBV20-1 to TRBJ2-2, with a possible D match to TRBD2 (6 bases). V dropped 3 bases and J dropped 5 bases, with 16 bases sitting between them. This CDR3 has 15 residues. Germline V CDR1 and CDR2: DFQATT, SNEGSKA (reference sequence). In DNA, the CDR3 is TGCAGTGCTAGTGTACCGGGAGTCCATACCGGGGAGCTGTTTTTT. This translates into CSASVPGVHTGELFF.